The following is a T cell receptor (beta chain) sequence with its context. Trimming took 3 bases from V and 5 from J, leaving 11 bases between them. The CDR3 has 14 residues. Per germline, CDR1 SGHTA and CDR2 FQGTGA. This sample stems from a study of blood T cell repertoires in COVID-19. Study-level background: The United States, Italy and Spain were the sources of the acute and convalescent COVID-19 samples.

In the original analysis: For nucleated cells, counts were estimated from reference gene primer amplification. Assay: immunoSEQ multiplex PCR; the TCRdb copy retains only in-frame clones and omits some. The V and J calls and the clone size are those of that table, but D and trimming were determined from the DNA. Of approximately 330,000 clones in the sample, 88% are singletons; the top ten hold approximately 4%. The chain employs TRBV7-3 and TRBJ2-1; tentatively, D is TRBD2 (7 bases). The sample comprised peripheral blood. The sequence came from a woman aged 45-65 years with active or convalescent COVID-19. This CDR3 reads CASSFGGANNEQFF. The CDR3 coding sequence is TGTGCCAGCAGCTTTGGGGGGGCGAACAATGAGCAGTTCTTC.